This paragraph reports one TCR beta chain. Participants spanned ages 18 to 89 years and resided in 20 to 30 US areas. This sample was included in a study of blood T cell repertoires in COVID-19. About the research overall: Recovered participants had two consecutive negative NP/OP PCR tests, healthcare professional clearance, or symptom resolution.

In the original analysis: Scientists estimated how many nucleated cells there were by amplifying reference gene primers. Some clones are missing from TCRdb's copy, which holds only in-frame ones; the method was immunoSEQ multiplex PCR. That table gives V, J and clone size, and the DNA gave D and trimming. The table includes around 290,000 clones, 88% detected once. The junction had 5 bases not matched to a gene; V was cut back by 6 bases and J by 5 bases. The germline gives CDR1 WSHSY, CDR2 SAAADI. This CDR3 is built from 14 residues. The TCR sequence derives from a woman aged 60 to 75 in a cohort exposed to, infected with or recovered from COVID-19 (not recorded which). The rearrangement joins TRBV10-2 to TRBJ2-7; 12 bases match TRBD1. Material for sequencing was PBMCs or T cells enriched from blood (not recorded which). CDR3 protein: CASRGQGATHEQYF. The DNA of the CDR3 is TGCGCCAGCAGGGGACAGGGGGCGACCCACGAGCAGTACTTC.